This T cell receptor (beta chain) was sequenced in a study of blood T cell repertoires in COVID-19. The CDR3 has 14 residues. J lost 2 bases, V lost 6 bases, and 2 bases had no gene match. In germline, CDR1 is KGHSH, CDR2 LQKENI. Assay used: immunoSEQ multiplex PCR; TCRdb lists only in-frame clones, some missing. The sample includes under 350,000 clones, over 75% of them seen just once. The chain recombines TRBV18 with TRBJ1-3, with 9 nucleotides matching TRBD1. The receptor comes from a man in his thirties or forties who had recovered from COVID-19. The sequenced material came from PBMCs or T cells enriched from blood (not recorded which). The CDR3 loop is CASSRTGAGNTIYF. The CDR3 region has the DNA TGTGCCAGCTCGCGGACAGGGGCTGGAAACACCATATATTTT.